This TCR beta chain was documented in a study of cytomegalovirus exposure and HLA in healthy donors. TCRdb's table, derived via immunoSEQ multiplex PCR, lists solely in-frame clones and lacks some. The data contain 150,000 to 200,000 clones, approximately 96% of them singletons. On this clone itself: Its antigen is unknown.

V trimming: 6 bases; J trimming: 3 bases; junction bases outside the gene matches: 1. The CDR3 loop spans 13 amino acids. In germline, CDR1 is SNHLY, CDR2 FYNNEI. Study observations and caveats: Specificity of a few CMV-associated chains for CMV antigens was verified in vitro.

Sequencing input: PBMCs. The V gene is TRBV2, the J gene TRBJ1-2; 10 bases map to TRBD1. The clonotype originates from a woman younger than 35 in good health and CMV-seronegative. CDR3 residues: CASSGTGDYGYTF. The DNA of the CDR3 is TGTGCCAGCAGCGGGACAGGGGACTATGGCTACACCTTC.